These 22 T cell receptor beta chains were all obtained from the same sample, sequenced in a study of control samples from healthy donors and cancer patients (dated by TCRdb to 2018 to 2021). The method behind the library was the immunoSEQ multiplex PCR assay. As stored in TCRdb, this immuneACCESS dataset retains in-frame rearrangements with V and J assigned. A fraction of the clones does not appear; measured against another copy, unresolved V genes explain less than half of the discrepancy, and the remainder lacks a known reason. This sample gives some 140,000 clones in total; 90% to 95% of them show up just once. Of the sample, approximately 15% is held by the ten largest clones. The sample consisted of PBMCs. The source is a man aged 60-69 years with colorectal cancer.

The V call is TRBV7-9, the J call TRBJ1-2, with D possibly TRBD1 on 6 matching bases. V shed 5 bases and J shed 5 bases, with 15 bases lying between them. Germline-derived CDR1 and CDR2 are SEHNR and FQNEAQ (reference sequence). The CDR3 is 14 amino acids. CDR3 protein: CASSLTGNLYGYTF. The CDR3 DNA reads TGTGCCAGCAGCCTTACAGGGAACCTGTATGGCTACACCTTC. The whole variable domain, filled in from reference TRBV7-9 and TRBJ1-2, reads DTGVSQNPRHKITKRGQNVTFRCDPISEHNRLYWYRQTLGQGPEFLTYFQNEAQLEKSRLLSDRFSAERPKGSFSTLEIQRTEQGDSAMYLCASSLTGNLYGYTFGSGTRLTVV.

The V gene is TRBV9, the J gene TRBJ1-1, with D possibly matching TRBD1 (6 bases). The CDR3 runs to 14 residues. Germline-derived CDR1 and CDR2 are SGDLS and YYNGEE. V dropped 6 bases and J dropped 5 bases, with 17 bases sitting between them. This CDR3 reads CASTPLRGDTEAFF. DNA for the CDR3: TGTGCCAGCACCCCCCTCAGGGGCGATACTGAAGCTTTCTTT.

This clone was seen only once. The gene calls are TRBV3-1 (or the pseudogene TRBV3-2) and TRBJ2-5, with TRBD2 identical over 7 bases. Germline loops: CDR1 LGHDT, CDR2 YNNKEL (reference sequence). There are 17 residues in the CDR3. Trimming at V came to 6 bases and at J to 2 bases, leaving 15 bases not matched to a gene. The chain's CDR3 is CASSPPGSGEIQETQYF. CDR3 nucleotides: TGTGCCAGCAGTCCGCCGGGAAGCGGGGAAATTCAAGAGACCCAGTACTTC.

J is TRBJ1-2 and V is TRBV7-2, with 12 bases identical to TRBD1. Germline V gene data show CDR1 as SGHTA and CDR2 as FQGNSA. This CDR3 has 15 residues. The V segment lost 5 bases and the J segment 3 bases; nucleotides outside the gene matches: 4. The CDR3 coding sequence is TGTGCCAGCAGCCCGGGACAGGGGGCGGACTATGGCTACACCTTC. Its protein is CASSPGQGADYGYTF.

This chain links TRBV29-1 with TRBJ2-7; 8 bases agree with TRBD1. Germline loops: CDR1 SQVTM, CDR2 ANQGSEA. The CDR3 has 14 amino acids. Unmatched junction bases numbered 7, after V lost 0 bases and J lost 6 bases. The CDR3: CSVEEGRGQGEQYF. The CDR3 bases are TGCAGCGTTGAAGAAGGCAGGGGGCAGGGCGAGCAGTACTTC.

The chain couples TRBV5-8 to TRBJ2-4, with D possibly being TRBD1 (7 bases). The CDR3 is 17 amino acids. Trimming stripped 5 bases from V and 2 bases from J, with 20 bases between. In germline, CDR1 is SGHTS, CDR2 YDEGEE. CDR3 amino acids: CASSPRRDSSPKNIQYF. The CDR3 DNA follows: TGTGCCAGCAGTCCCAGGAGGGACAGCTCCCCCAAAAACATTCAGTACTTC.

The chain's CDR3 is CASSVMSQGNNYGYTF. The DNA for the CDR3 is TGTGCCAGCAGCGTAATGTCACAGGGCAATAACTATGGCTACACCTTC. The V call is TRBV9, the J call TRBJ1-2; possibly TRBD1 for D (6 bases). V lost 1 base and J 1 base, leaving 14 bases between the germline ends. This CDR3 is 16 amino acids long. Germline CDR1 and CDR2: SGDLS and YYNGEE. The complete variable domain, with remaining parts taken from reference TRBV9 and TRBJ1-2, reads DSGVTQTPKHLITATGQRVTLRCSPRSGDLSVYWYQQSLDQGLQFLIQYYNGEERAKGNILERFSAQQFPDLHSELNLSSLELGDSALYFCASSVMSQGNNYGYTFGSGTRLTVV.

The rearrangement joins TRBV24-1 to TRBJ2-3, with 8 bases fitting TRBD1. The germline CDR1 and CDR2 sequences are KGHDR and SFDVKD. The V and J ends lost 12 bases and 0 bases, in that order; junction bases with no gene match: 19. CDR3 size: 18 residues. The CDR3 nucleotides read TGTGCCCCCCTCGGGGGACAGGATTCAGTCACTAGCACAGATACGCAGTATTTT. Amino acids: CAPLGGQDSVTSTDTQYF.

This clone was recorded once. V and J are TRBV5-1 and TRBJ1-2; perhaps TRBD1 as D (6 bases). CDR1 SGHRS and CDR2 YFSETQ come from the germline V gene. Deletions cut 1 base from V and 2 bases from J, with 9 bases between. CDR3 size: 14 residues. The CDR3 DNA sequence: TGCGCCAGCAGCTTGTCGGGACAAAACTATGGCTACACCTTC. This translates into CASSLSGQNYGYTF. Drawing the rest from reference TRBV5-1 and TRBJ1-2, the complete variable domain is KAGVTQTPRYLIKTRGQQVTLSCSPISGHRSVSWYQQTPGQGLQFLFEYFSETQRNKGNFPGRFSGRQFSNSRSEMNVSTLELGDSALYLCASSLSGQNYGYTFGSGTRLTVV.

This sequence joins TRBV15 and TRBJ2-1; 11 bases agree with TRBD2. The CDR3 spans 22 residues. V shed 2 bases and J 4 bases; nucleotides not matched to a gene: 22. Germline CDR1 reads LNHNV; CDR2 reads YYDKDF (reference sequence). The CDR3: CATSRQPGVAGGPIFSYNEQFF. CDR3 DNA: TGTGCCACCAGCAGACAACCCGGGGTAGCGGGGGGGCCAATATTTTCGTACAATGAGCAGTTCTTC. Using reference TRBV15 and TRBJ2-1 for the parts outside the CDR3, the full variable domain is DAMVIQNPRYQVTQFGKPVTLSCSQTLNHNVMYWYQQKSSQAPKLLFHYYDKDFNNEADTPDNFQSRRPNTSFCFLDIRSPGLGDTAMYLCATSRQPGVAGGPIFSYNEQFFGPGTRLTVL.

This clone was recorded at least ten times. This sample includes further DNA sequences coding for the same CDR3. This chain joins TRBV19 and TRBJ1-3; no clear D gene. The germline CDR1 and CDR2 sequences are LNHDA and SQIVND (reference sequence). This CDR3 region has 12 residues. V dropped 1 base and J dropped 7 bases, with 5 bases sitting between them. CDR3 bases: TGTGCCAGTAGTATAGGAGGGAACACCATATATTTT. Protein: CASSIGGNTIYF.

This clone was picked up one time. This chain uses TRBV2 with TRBJ1-4, with D possibly matching TRBD1 (5 bases). The V end lost 8 bases, the J end lost 8 bases, and 15 bases lay between the germline ends. In germline, CDR1 is SNHLY, CDR2 FYNNEI. The CDR3 has 13 residues. The CDR3 region has the DNA TGTGCCAGCCTCCGGGGGGGTGGGGAAAAACTGTTTTTT. This translates into CASLRGGGEKLFF.

The chain uses TRBV18 and TRBJ2-7; D tentatively fits TRBD1 or TRBD2 (7 bases each). This CDR3 region has 16 residues. Germline loops: CDR1 KGHSH, CDR2 LQKENI. The V end lost 8 bases, the J end lost 7 bases, and 27 bases lay between the germline ends. The CDR3 sequence: CASGTTFRDSPFEQYF. In DNA form, the CDR3 reads TGTGCCAGCGGGACTACCTTCCGGGACAGCCCCTTTGAGCAGTACTTC.

The chain links TRBV19 to TRBJ2-2; D is perhaps TRBD1 (6 bases). Per the germline V gene, CDR1 is LNHDA and CDR2 is SQIVND (reference sequence). The V and J ends lost 1 base and 3 bases respectively, with 9 bases between them. This CDR3 comprises 15 residues. The DNA for the CDR3 is TGTGCCAGTAGTATAGGCAGGGGTTACACCGGGGAGCTGTTTTTT. Protein product: CASSIGRGYTGELFF.

The CDR3 is CASSLDYSGNTIYF. For the CDR3, the DNA is TGTGCCAGCAGCTTAGACTACTCTGGAAACACCATATATTTT. The chain couples TRBV7-8 to TRBJ1-3; D is unresolved. CDR3 length: 14 amino acids. Trimming removed 1 base from V and 0 bases from J, with 4 bases in between. Germline V CDR1 and CDR2: SGHVS, FQNEAQ.

This rearrangement joins TRBV7-2 to TRBJ2-1; 9 nucleotides agree with TRBD2. The J segment lost 5 bases and the V segment lost 5 bases, leaving 19 bases of the junction unmatched. The CDR3 sequence is 19 residues long. The V gene's germline CDR1 is SGHTA and CDR2 FQGNSA. The CDR3 region is CASSPTPRSAGGANNEQFF. CDR3 nucleotide sequence: TGTGCCAGCAGCCCGACCCCGCGGAGTGCGGGGGGGGCCAACAATGAGCAGTTCTTC.

CDR3 nucleotides: TGTGCCAGCAGCTTATCTCCAGGGGGCTCCTACAATGAGCAGTTCTTC. Amino acid sequence: CASSLSPGGSYNEQFF. The chain links TRBV7-2 to TRBJ2-1; 7 bases match TRBD1. CDR1 and CDR2 (germline): SGHTA, FQGNSA. This CDR3 spans 16 amino acids. The ends lost 2 bases at V and 0 bases at J; junction bases unmatched: 4. Complete variable domain (other parts from reference TRBV7-2 and TRBJ2-1): GAGVSQSPSNKVTEKGKDVELRCDPISGHTALYWYRQSLGQGLEFLIYFQGNSAPDKSGLPSDRFSAERTGGSVSTLTIQRTQQEDSAVYLCASSLSPGGSYNEQFFGPGTRLTVL.

For the CDR3, the DNA is TGTGCCAGCAGCTTCTTGGAGACCCAGTACTTC. Translated: CASSFLETQYF. The rearrangement uses TRBV7-9 and TRBJ2-5; no clear D gene. The V gene's germline CDR1 is SEHNR and CDR2 FQNEAQ (reference sequence). The ends were cut back, 3 bases at V and 5 bases at J, with 4 bases in the middle. The CDR3 contains 11 residues.

This chain uses TRBV6-1 with TRBJ2-1, with 10 bases fitting TRBD2. Germline CDR1 is MNHNS and CDR2 is SASEGT. V dropped 3 bases and J dropped 4; count of bases not matched to a gene: 6. The CDR3 is 16 amino acids. CDR3 loop: CASSDLGTSAYNEQFF. The CDR3 DNA sequence: TGTGCCAGCAGTGACCTCGGGACTAGCGCGTACAATGAGCAGTTCTTC.

A single count supports this clone. The chain employs TRBV5-1 and TRBJ1-6; D is undetermined. V was pared by 0 bases and J by 8 bases, with 3 bases between. The CDR3 length is 12 residues. Germline V gene lookup returns CDR1 SGHRS and CDR2 YFSETQ. The CDR3 is CASSLGDSPLHF. CDR3 nucleotides: TGCGCCAGCAGCTTGGGGGATTCACCCCTCCACTTT.

The genes are TRBV19 and TRBJ1-2; 11 bases map to TRBD1. V trimming: 3 bases; J trimming: 6 bases; junction bases outside the gene matches: 3. The CDR3 length is 14 residues. The germline gives CDR1 LNHDA, CDR2 SQIVND (reference sequence). The CDR3 region is CASSIGQGAHGYTF. CDR3 in DNA: TGTGCCAGTAGTATCGGACAGGGGGCCCATGGCTACACCTTC.

The chain joins TRBV5-1 to TRBJ1-5, with no clear D. CDR1 SGHRS and CDR2 YFSETQ come from the germline V gene. Trimming removed 3 bases at V and 0 bases at J, with 13 bases between. The CDR3 contains 16 residues. The CDR3 DNA is TGCGCCAGCAGCTCTTATAGGACGGATAGCAATCAGCCCCAGCATTTT. Amino acids: CASSSYRTDSNQPQHF.